The 26 T cell receptor beta chains below all came from one sample that was sequenced in a study of shared clonotypes between healthy human individuals. The assay was immunoSEQ multiplex PCR, and TCRdb's table has in-frame clones only and misses some. Of around 2,000,000 clones in the sample, around 96% were seen once. Naive CD8 isolation took CD45RO-negative cells positively selected for CCR7 and excluded terminally differentiated effector memory CD45RA+ cells. Sequencing was carried out using naive CD8+ T cells sorted from blood. Receptor source: a man younger than 35 in good health.

Regarding this clone: Other DNA sequences within the sample encode an identical CDR3. DNA of the CDR3: TGTGCCAGTAGTAGGGACAGGGAGGGATACGAGCAGTACTTC. This encodes CASSRDREGYEQYF. The chain uses TRBV19 and TRBJ2-7; TRBD1 matches 9 bases. This CDR3 has 14 amino acids. Trimming at V came to 4 bases and at J to 4 bases, leaving 5 bases not matched to a gene. Germline V gives CDR1 LNHDA, CDR2 SQIVND (reference sequence).

With regard to this clone: The sample carries other DNA sequences with the same CDR3. The chain links TRBV28 to TRBJ2-7; no definite D call. V was shortened by 2 bases and J by 2 bases, with 7 bases between the two germline ends. Germline V lookup: CDR1 MDHEN, CDR2 SYDVKM. This CDR3 contains 13 residues. CDR3 residues: CASSLGPAYEQYF. CDR3 bases: TGTGCCAGCAGTTTAGGGCCTGCCTACGAGCAGTACTTC.

The V gene is TRBV28, the J gene TRBJ2-3; D is perhaps TRBD1 (5 bases). The CDR3 is 16 residues long. Germline loops: CDR1 MDHEN, CDR2 SYDVKM. V lost 3 bases to trimming and J lost 3 bases, with 16 bases between them. The CDR3 loop reads CASSFNRGWLTDTQYF. The CDR3 DNA reads as TGTGCCAGCAGTTTTAATAGGGGTTGGTTGACAGATACGCAGTATTTT.

V gene TRBV5-1 combines with J gene TRBJ2-7, with D perhaps TRBD2 (6 bases). The CDR3 totals 15 residues. The germline V gene encodes CDR1 SGHRS and CDR2 YFSETQ. The V end was cut by 2 bases, the J end by 0 bases, with 12 bases between. CDR3 in amino acids: CASSFYGRSSYEQYF. The DNA for the CDR3 is TGCGCCAGCAGCTTTTATGGGAGGAGCTCCTACGAGCAGTACTTC. Variable domain in full (rest from reference TRBV5-1 and TRBJ2-7): KAGVTQTPRYLIKTRGQQVTLSCSPISGHRSVSWYQQTPGQGLQFLFEYFSETQRNKGNFPGRFSGRQFSNSRSEMNVSTLELGDSALYLCASSFYGRSSYEQYFGPGTRLTVT.

The rearrangement joins TRBV5-1 to TRBJ2-7, with D perhaps TRBD1 or TRBD2 (5 bases each). Germline V gene data show CDR1 as SGHRS and CDR2 as YFSETQ. V was clipped by 1 base and J by 2 bases, with 19 bases between them. This CDR3 spans 17 amino acids. The CDR3 region is CASSLYTTGTLTYEQYF. DNA of the CDR3: TGCGCCAGCAGCTTGTATACGACCGGGACCCTAACCTACGAGCAGTACTTC. Looking up the rest from reference TRBV5-1 and TRBJ2-7 gives the full variable domain: KAGVTQTPRYLIKTRGQQVTLSCSPISGHRSVSWYQQTPGQGLQFLFEYFSETQRNKGNFPGRFSGRQFSNSRSEMNVSTLELGDSALYLCASSLYTTGTLTYEQYFGPGTRLTVT.

CDR3 protein: CAISRLEAWERGPPDTQYF. For the CDR3, the DNA is TGTGCCATCAGTAGACTTGAGGCCTGGGAGCGGGGCCCTCCGGATACGCAGTATTTT. The chain links TRBV10-3 to TRBJ2-3; TRBD2 matches 7 bases. With 5 bases clipped from V and 6 bases from J, the junction kept 23 bases outside the gene matches. The CDR3 loop spans 19 amino acids. Germline-derived CDR1 and CDR2 are ENHRY and SYGVKD.

The V and J genes are TRBV14 and TRBJ2-1; D ambiguous. V was trimmed by 1 base and J by 9 bases, leaving 10 bases between them. The CDR3 length is 13 residues. Germline lookup yields CDR1 SGHDN and CDR2 FVKESK. This chain's CDR3 is CASSQGSKGEQFF. The CDR3 coding sequence is TGTGCCAGCAGCCAAGGATCCAAGGGTGAGCAGTTCTTC.

In nucleotides, the CDR3 is TGTGCCAGCAGCCCTGGGTTAGGGTGGAGCTCCTACGAGCAGTACTTC. This gives the protein CASSPGLGWSSYEQYF. This chain connects TRBV28 to TRBJ2-7; D is unclear. The germline CDR1 and CDR2 sequences are MDHEN and SYDVKM. This CDR3 contains 16 residues. Trimming shortened V by 6 bases and J by 0 bases, and 18 bases separated the two germline ends.

This sequence joins TRBV2 and TRBJ2-5, with 11 bases aligning to TRBD2. With V trimmed by 1 base and J by 4 bases, 11 bases remained unmatched. The CDR3 runs 18 residues. Germline V CDR1 and CDR2: SNHLY, FYNNEI. The CDR3 DNA sequence: TGTGCCAGCAGTGAAGGGGGCTCCCTAGCGGGGGGTATAGAGACCCAGTACTTC. This translates into CASSEGGSLAGGIETQYF.

In this sample, this clone turned up once. The genes are TRBV18 and TRBJ1-5; D perhaps matches TRBD1 (5 bases). The V and J ends lost 3 bases and 0 bases respectively, with 9 bases between them. Germline V gene sequence: CDR1 KGHSH, CDR2 LQKENI. This CDR3 has 15 amino acids. The CDR3 loop is CASSPGRNSNQPQHF. For the CDR3, the DNA is TGTGCCAGCTCACCGGGGCGGAATAGCAATCAGCCCCAGCATTTT.

This chain links TRBV9 with TRBJ2-1; 9 nucleotides match TRBD2. Per the germline V gene, CDR1 is SGDLS and CDR2 is YYNGEE. The CDR3 runs to 14 residues. V trimming: 3 bases; J trimming: 12 bases; junction bases outside the gene matches: 10. CDR3 coding DNA: TGTGCCAGCAGCGAGACGGGGACTAGCCTAGCGCAGTTCTTC. Translating it yields CASSETGTSLAQFF.

The chain recombines TRBV5-1 with TRBJ2-2; TRBD2 matches at 13 bases. Per the germline V gene, CDR1 is SGHRS and CDR2 is YFSETQ. The V segment lost 3 bases and the J segment 4 bases; nucleotides outside the gene matches: 6. The CDR3 length is 17 residues. As DNA, the CDR3 is TGCGCCAGCAGCTCTAGGGGACTAGCGGGGAGCACCGGGGAGCTGTTTTTT. Protein: CASSSRGLAGSTGELFF.

This chain joins TRBV27 and TRBJ1-4, with D unclear. This CDR3 has 14 amino acids. V was pared by 5 bases and J by 7 bases, with 14 bases between. Germline V gene sequence: CDR1 MNHEY, CDR2 SMNVEV (reference sequence). The CDR3 region is CASSPSDVAEKLFF. CDR3 in DNA: TGTGCCAGCAGTCCATCGGACGTCGCTGAAAAACTGTTTTTT.

V is TRBV6-1 and J is TRBJ2-7; D not certain. Trimming took off 0 bases at V and 2 bases at J, with 17 bases between the two ends. The CDR3 has 17 amino acids. Germline lookup yields CDR1 MNHNS and CDR2 SASEGT. CDR3 sequence: CASSEALHANGAYEQYF. CDR3 coding DNA: TGTGCCAGCAGTGAAGCGCTTCATGCCAATGGGGCCTACGAGCAGTACTTC.

The J gene is TRBJ2-5, the V gene TRBV2; the match to TRBD2 covers 8 bases. The germline gives CDR1 SNHLY, CDR2 FYNNEI. The J segment lost 5 bases and the V segment lost 3 bases, leaving 8 bases of the junction unmatched. This CDR3 is 15 amino acids long. The CDR3 loop reads CASSEEPSGHETQYF. CDR3 nucleotide sequence: TGTGCCAGCAGTGAGGAGCCTAGCGGGCACGAGACCCAGTACTTC.

The chain has TRBV6-6 and TRBJ2-1, with TRBD1 matching 9 bases. The CDR3 consists of 16 residues. The J segment lost 4 bases and the V segment lost 0 bases, leaving 4 bases of the junction unmatched. The germline V gene has CDR1 MNHNY and CDR2 SVGAGI (reference sequence). The CDR3 DNA sequence: TGTGCCAGCAGTTACTCGTCGGGACAGGGTTACAATGAGCAGTTCTTC. Translating it yields CASSYSSGQGYNEQFF.

The V gene is TRBV6-1, the J gene TRBJ1-6, with 7 bases fitting TRBD1. Germline assignment: CDR1 MNHNS and CDR2 SASEGT. V lost 1 base to trimming and J lost 0 bases; unmatched junction nucleotides: 9. The CDR3 extends over 19 amino acids. The CDR3 nucleotides are TGTGCCAGCAGTGAAGGGACAGGTCAATGGAGCTCCTATAATTCACCCCTCCACTTT. It translates to CASSEGTGQWSSYNSPLHF.

This chain joins TRBV5-3 and TRBJ2-7; no definite D call. TRBV5-3 is an ORF, and what it does is uncertain. CDR3 size: 16 residues. Trimming took 4 bases from V and 6 from J, leaving 23 bases between them. The DNA for the CDR3 is TGTGCCAGAAGCACCCAAGACGGTAGGGCTGTGATCGAGCAGTACTTC. Translation: CARSTQDGRAVIEQYF.

The rearrangement uses TRBV6-1 and TRBJ2-1; a weak D match, TRBD1 (5 bases). The CDR3 totals 13 residues. The germline CDR1 and CDR2 sequences are MNHNS and SASEGT. The V gene lost 4 bases and the J gene lost 4 bases, with 8 bases spanning the gap. For the CDR3, the DNA is TGTGCCAGCAGTGCAGGGCTATACAATGAGCAGTTCTTC. The encoded protein is CASSAGLYNEQFF.

Note on this clone: Other DNA sequences within the sample encode an identical CDR3. The chain employs TRBV5-1 and TRBJ2-7, with 9 nucleotides matching TRBD1. Germline values: CDR1 SGHRS, CDR2 YFSETQ. The CDR3 runs 14 residues. V trimming: 4 bases; J trimming: 3 bases; junction bases outside the gene matches: 5. CDR3 loop: CASSGTTGGYEQYF. CDR3 nucleotide sequence: TGCGCCAGCAGCGGGACGACAGGGGGCTACGAGCAGTACTTC. Full variable domain (remainder filled in from reference TRBV5-1 and TRBJ2-7): KAGVTQTPRYLIKTRGQQVTLSCSPISGHRSVSWYQQTPGQGLQFLFEYFSETQRNKGNFPGRFSGRQFSNSRSEMNVSTLELGDSALYLCASSGTTGGYEQYFGPGTRLTVT.

Note on this clone: Other DNA sequences within the sample encode an identical CDR3. The rearrangement uses TRBV5-4 and TRBJ1-1; no firm D call. V gave up 0 bases and J gave up 8 bases, with 5 bases separating them. The CDR3 has 11 amino acids. Germline CDR1 reads SGHNT; CDR2 reads YYREEE (reference sequence). DNA of the CDR3: TGTGCCAGCAGCTTGGGACGAGAAGCTTTCTTT. Translated, it gives CASSLGREAFF. The variable domain in full, with the rest retrieved from reference TRBV5-4 and TRBJ1-1, is ETGVTQSPTHLIKTRGQQVTLRCSSQSGHNTVSWYQQALGQGPQFIFQYYREEENGRGNFPPRFSGLQFPNYSSELNVNALELDDSALYLCASSLGREAFFGQGTRLTVV.

This clone was detected once. The CDR3 bases are TGTGCCAGCAGTGCACAGGGCTACGAGCAGTACTTC. Its translation is CASSAQGYEQYF. This rearrangement joins TRBV6-1 to TRBJ2-7; tentatively, D is TRBD1 (6 bases). Germline lookup yields CDR1 MNHNS and CDR2 SASEGT. CDR3 length: 12 amino acids. Trimming cost V 4 bases and J 3 bases, with 7 bases left between them.

The genes are TRBV7-9 and TRBJ2-3; TRBD1 aligns across 7 bases. The CDR3 is 15 amino acids. Unmatched junction bases numbered 13, after V lost 8 bases and J lost 5 bases. Germline assignment: CDR1 SEHNR and CDR2 FQNEAQ (reference sequence). In nucleotides, the CDR3 is TGTGCCAGCTGGGGGACAGCGGAGACCCAAGATACGCAGTATTTT. This codes for CASWGTAETQDTQYF.

The V call is TRBV5-1, the J call TRBJ2-7, with D possibly TRBD1 on 6 matching bases. There are 12 residues in the CDR3. Deletions cut 6 bases from V and 5 bases from J, with 12 bases between. Germline V gene sequence: CDR1 SGHRS, CDR2 YFSETQ. CDR3 sequence: CASKLQGHEQYF. DNA for the CDR3: TGCGCCAGCAAGTTACAGGGCCACGAGCAGTACTTC.

To note about this clone: This specimen includes other DNA sequences encoding the same CDR3. V is TRBV9 and J is TRBJ2-7, with TRBD1 matching over 8 bases. CDR3 length: 14 amino acids. The germline gives CDR1 SGDLS, CDR2 YYNGEE. Trimming took 3 bases from V and 3 from J; bases not matched to a gene: 5. CDR3 nucleotides: TGTGCCAGCAGCGCAGGGGGCTCAGGCTACGAGCAGTACTTC. Translating it yields CASSAGGSGYEQYF. The whole variable domain, remainder taken from reference TRBV9 and TRBJ2-7, is DSGVTQTPKHLITATGQRVTLRCSPRSGDLSVYWYQQSLDQGLQFLIQYYNGEERAKGNILERFSAQQFPDLHSELNLSSLELGDSALYFCASSAGGSGYEQYFGPGTRLTVT.

CDR3 protein: CATSRWGGQGDSPLHF. The CDR3 coding sequence is TGTGCCACCAGCAGGTGGGGGGGACAGGGTGATTCACCCCTCCACTTT. The chain uses TRBV15 and TRBJ1-6; 9 bases align to TRBD1. Per germline, CDR1 LNHNV and CDR2 YYDKDF (reference sequence). This CDR3 has 16 residues. V lost 3 bases to trimming and J lost 8 bases; unmatched junction nucleotides: 8.